The sequence of this TCR beta chain was determined in a study of CD4+ T cells in melanoma. The germline V and J ends were trimmed by 11 bases and 1 base, with 11 bases remaining between them. The CDR3 runs to 13 residues. Germline V lookup: CDR1 MNHNS, CDR2 SASEGT. As for this clone: Antigen: not known.

General study points: A reported correlation linked neoantigen-specific CD4+ T cells to CD8+, macrophage and B cell function. In melanoma, neoantigen-specific CD4+ T cells reportedly differed in differentiation state.

Profiled with immunoSEQ multiplex PCR; TCRdb holds only in-frame clones, not every one. The sample lists roughly 60,000 clones, 60% to 75% occurring once. The chain uses TRBV6-1 and TRBJ1-4; D is uncertain. The sequenced sample consisted of tumor tissue. This TCR came from a human donor with melanoma. Written as DNA, the CDR3 is TGTGCCGGGTCCGAGGAAACTAATGAAAAACTGTTTTTT. Its protein is CAGSEETNEKLFF.